A selection of T cell receptor beta chains follows, all from one sample in a study of early T cells in non-severe SARS-CoV-2 infection. Using its own MiXCR run on the 5' RACE reads, TCRdb lists one record per CDR3 protein. The profile shows 55,000 to 75,000 distinct CDR3 sequences, more than 8% of them singletons. Sample: whole blood, taken at baseline. All receptors derive from an adult who was a healthcare worker with PCR-confirmed SARS-CoV-2 infection or an uninfected control (not recorded which). CDR3s include the opening cysteine and the closing phenylalanine or tryptophan. Each record gives: clone size, J gene, D gene, V gene, CDR3 DNA, CDR3 protein. The D gene is left open where the match is weak. A row's size may be missing; if present it is once, few, many or a size class.

>.|TRBJ1-5|.|TRBV19
TGTGCCAGTAGTATATCCGGGACAACAATAAATCAGCCCCAGCATTTT
CASSISGTTINQPQHF
>few|TRBJ2-5|TRBD2|TRBV5-1
TGCGCCAGCTCCACGGGGCTAGCGGGAGGCCCCCAGTACTTC
CASSTGLAGGPQYF
>many|TRBJ2-5|.|TRBV7-8
TGTGCCAGCAGCTCCGCCGGACTAGGGGGGACCCAGTACTTC
CASSSAGLGGTQYF
>.|TRBJ2-3|.|TRBV4-3
TGCGCCAGCAGCCAGGAGACAGATACGCAGTATTTT
CASSQETDTQYF
>many|TRBJ2-1|TRBD2|TRBV28
TGTGCCAGCAGTTTAATGCTAGCGGGATGGGTTGAGCAGTTCTTC
CASSLMLAGWVEQFF
>.|TRBJ1-2|.|TRBV28
TGTGCCAGCAGTCGCCCGGGCGGCTCTAACTATGGCTACACCTTC
CASSRPGGSNYGYTF
>few|TRBJ2-7|TRBD1|TRBV28
TGTGCCAGCAGTTTAATACAGGGGGCCTCCTACGAGCAGTACTTC
CASSLIQGASYEQYF
>many|TRBJ1-1|TRBD1|TRBV5-1
TGCGCCAGCAGACTCACAGGGGGGCGCGGAGACACTGAAGCTTTCTTT
CASRLTGGRGDTEAFF
>.|TRBJ1-2|TRBD1|TRBV18
TGTGCCAGCTCACTTCCCGGGACAGGGTCGGACTATGGCTACACCTTC
CASSLPGTGSDYGYTF
>few|TRBJ1-5|.|TRBV6-1
TGTGCCAGCAGTGAAGGCGATAGGGGGAATCAGCCCCAGCATTTT
CASSEGDRGNQPQHF
>many|TRBJ2-7|.|TRBV29-1
TGCAGCGTTCGCGGCAGCTCCTACGAGCAGTACTTC
CSVRGSSYEQYF
>.|TRBJ1-1|TRBD1|TRBV12-3/TRBV12-4
TGTGCCAGCAGCTACAAAGGTGGACACACAGGGGGTACTGAAGCTTTCTTT
CASSYKGGHTGGTEAFF
>many|TRBJ1-2|.|TRBV4-2
TGTGCCAGCAGTAAAAACAGGGATAGAGGCTACACCTTC
CASSKNRDRGYTF
>many|TRBJ2-1|TRBD2|TRBV4-1
TGCGCCAGCAGGGTAGCGGGGGGCCGCAATGAGCAGTTCTTC
CASRVAGGRNEQFF
>few|TRBJ2-7|.|TRBV27
TGTGCCAGCAGTTCTCACACTAACGAGCAGTACTTC
CASSSHTNEQYF
>few|TRBJ2-5|.|TRBV29-1
TGCAGCGTTGCTTTACTAGAGACCCAGTACTTC
CSVALLETQYF
>many|TRBJ2-7|.|TRBV28
TGTGCCAGCAGTTTTAAACCCACGGCACCCTACGAGCAGTACTTC
CASSFKPTAPYEQYF
>many|TRBJ1-2|.|TRBV7-9
TGTGCCAGCAGCCCCCCCGACACCAAAAATCACCCCTATGGCTACACCTTC
CASSPPDTKNHPYGYTF
>.|TRBJ2-5|TRBD2|TRBV6-2/TRBV6-3
TGTGTCAGCGAGCGGGACGGAGGGACCCAGTACTTC
CVSERDGGTQYF
>few|TRBJ2-7|TRBD2|TRBV7-2
TGTGCCAGCAGCCCACGACTAGCTACGCACGAGCAGTACTTC
CASSPRLATHEQYF
>many|TRBJ2-5|.|TRBV11-2
TGTGCCAGCAGCCGCGGAGGGAGCATTAGGGAGACCCAGTACTTC
CASSRGGSIRETQYF
>many|TRBJ2-3|TRBD1|TRBV20-1
TGCAGTGCTAGAGAAACGGGACAGGGGGCTGGAGATACGCAGTATTTT
CSARETGQGAGDTQYF
>many|TRBJ2-3|.|TRBV19
TGTGCCAGTAGTAACCAGGGTGAGGGCACAGATACGCAGTATTTT
CASSNQGEGTDTQYF
>.|TRBJ2-7|.|TRBV27
TGTGCCAGCAGTCTGGGGACACGGTTGGGGGAGCAGTACTTC
CASSLGTRLGEQYF
>.|TRBJ1-5|.|TRBV28
TGTGCCAGCAGCGAAGGCAATCAGCCCCAGCATTTT
CASSEGNQPQHF
>many|TRBJ2-3|.|TRBV11-2
TGTGCCAGCAGCCCAGACCCGACCACAGATACGCAGTATTTT
CASSPDPTTDTQYF
>.|TRBJ2-3|TRBD2|TRBV2
TGTGCCAGCAGTGTGGGGGGGGATACGCAGTATTTT
CASSVGGDTQYF
>.|TRBJ2-7|.|TRBV5-1
TGCGCCAGCAGCTTGGACGAGGACGTTGGGAGCTCCTACGAGCAGTACTTC
CASSLDEDVGSSYEQYF
>few|TRBJ1-3|.|TRBV15
TGTGCCACCAGCAGAGATAGGGCTGGAAACACCATATATTTT
CATSRDRAGNTIYF
>few|TRBJ2-2|TRBD2|TRBV7-8
TGTGCCAGCAGACCGCGGACTAGCGGGAGTGAGTTAACCGGGGAGCTGTTTTTT
CASRPRTSGSELTGELFF
>many|TRBJ2-7|.|TRBV3-2
TGTGCCAGCAGCCAAGGATCACCCGGACAGGTAGGACCCTACGAGCAGTACTTC
CASSQGSPGQVGPYEQYF
>many|TRBJ1-2|.|TRBV29-1
TGCAGCGTTGATGGCGTACAGGGAGATAACTATGGCTACACCTTC
CSVDGVQGDNYGYTF
>.|TRBJ2-1|.|TRBV7-2
TGTGCCAGCAGCTTAGATCTACGGGGAGAGCAGTTCTTC
CASSLDLRGEQFF
>many|TRBJ2-3|TRBD2|TRBV5-4
TGTGCCAGCAGTACTTATAGCGGGGGACCAGATACGCAGTATTTT
CASSTYSGGPDTQYF
>.|TRBJ2-7|TRBD1|TRBV7-8
TGTGCCAGCAGCTTAAGCAGGGGGCATGAGCAGTACTTC
CASSLSRGHEQYF
>many|TRBJ1-6|.|TRBV11-2
TGTGCCAGCTCGCAGGTCAATTCACCCCTCCACTTT
CASSQVNSPLHF
>.|TRBJ1-5|.|TRBV5-6
TGTGCCAGCAGCTTGGGAGATCATCAGCCCCAGCATTTT
CASSLGDHQPQHF
>few|TRBJ1-1|TRBD1|TRBV28
TGTGCCAGCAGGCCAGGGGGGTTGGACACTGAAGCTTTCTTT
CASRPGGLDTEAFF
>.|TRBJ2-5|.|TRBV7-2
TGTGCCAGCAGCTTCATTACCGGGATACAGTACTTC
CASSFITGIQYF
>few|TRBJ2-3|.|TRBV28
TGTGCCAGCAGAACAGGGACCGGTACGCAGTATTTT
CASRTGTGTQYF
>.|TRBJ2-6|.|TRBV6-5
TGTGCCAGCAGTTACTTAATTCACAGGGCGCGAGGGGCCAACATCCTGACTTTC
CASSYLIHRARGANILTF
>many|TRBJ1-2|TRBD1|TRBV29-1
TGCAGCGTTGAAGATGGACCGGGACAGGGGCTTGGCTACACCTTC
CSVEDGPGQGLGYTF
>many|TRBJ2-7|TRBD2|TRBV7-9
TGTGCCAGCAGCTTTTATGTGGCTAGCGGCTCCTACGAGCAGTACTTC
CASSFYVASGSYEQYF
>few|TRBJ2-2|.|TRBV19
TGTGCCAGTAGTATACAGGGTGACGGGGAGCTGTTTTTT
CASSIQGDGELFF
>few|TRBJ1-1|.|TRBV2
TGTGCCAGCAGTGGACGGGCTAAGAACACTGAAGCTTTCTTT
CASSGRAKNTEAFF
>few|TRBJ1-6|.|TRBV3-1
TGTGCCAGCAGCCAAGGGGGCCCCACGGGATCACCCCTCCACTTT
CASSQGGPTGSPLHF